One and the same sample provided the 25 T cell receptor beta chains below, sequenced in a study of identical twins. TCRdb passed the 5' RACE reads through MiXCR, listing each CDR3 protein once. Of 430,000 or so distinct CDR3 sequences in the sample, 20% to 25% are singletons; the top ten hold 2.9%. The same data also contributed to another study, on T cells expressing NK-cell markers.

Sequenced input: CD4+ T cells sorted from blood. The receptors were gathered from a woman under 30 in good health.

J is TRBJ2-1 and V is TRBV24-1; TRBD2 aligns across 10 bases. Trimming removed 4 bases from V and 6 bases from J; junction bases left unmatched: 8. Germline CDR1 is KGHDR and CDR2 is SFDVKD. CDR3 length equals 16 residues. CDR3 protein: CATSDLSGRASNEQFF. In nucleotides, the CDR3 is TGTGCCACCAGTGACCTCAGCGGGAGGGCCTCCAATGAGCAGTTCTTC.

This clonotype has more than one count but fewer than ten. The chain has TRBV6-1 and TRBJ2-7; D is uncertain. The CDR3 is 14 amino acids. CDR1 MNHNS and CDR2 SASEGT come from the germline V gene. Trimming removed 6 bases from V and 2 bases from J, with 14 bases in between. Here the CDR3 DNA reads TGTGCCAGCAGCAACAACGGCGGAGCCTACGAGCAGTACTTC. Protein product: CASSNNGGAYEQYF.

This clonotype was observed a few times. The chain carries TRBV6-2 or TRBV6-3 and TRBJ1-2; D is uncertain. The CDR3 spans 14 residues. Trimming pared 8 bases from V and 2 bases from J, leaving 15 bases between. Per germline, CDR1 MNHEY and CDR2 SVGEGT. CDR3: CASRDLTVNYGYTF. The CDR3 coding sequence is TGTGCCAGCCGAGACCTAACCGTGAACTATGGCTACACCTTC.

This rearrangement joins TRBV18 to TRBJ1-4; maybe TRBD1 (6 bases). Trimming pared 6 bases from V and 8 bases from J, leaving 16 bases between. This CDR3 has 14 residues. The germline V gene encodes CDR1 KGHSH and CDR2 LQKENI. The CDR3 sequence is CASSFSGAQEKLFF. Written as DNA, the CDR3 is TGTGCCAGCTCCTTCTCAGGGGCTCAGGAAAAACTGTTTTTT.

This clonotype was found a few times. The chain recombines TRBV6-6 with TRBJ1-2; D is uncertain. The CDR3 extends over 13 amino acids. Trimming pared 5 bases from V and 5 bases from J, leaving 12 bases between. Germline CDR1 MNHNY, CDR2 SVGAGI (reference sequence). The CDR3 region is CASSPDGMYGYTF. The CDR3 DNA reads as TGTGCCAGCAGTCCGGACGGCATGTATGGCTACACCTTC.

This clonotype was seen more than once but under ten times. This chain joins TRBV29-1 and TRBJ2-2; D not resolved. Germline V gives CDR1 SQVTM, CDR2 ANQGSEA. The CDR3 totals 11 residues. V was pared by 7 bases and J by 5 bases, with 8 bases between. The DNA for the CDR3 is TGCAGCGCCCGGGTTACCGGGGAGCTGTTTTTT. Protein product: CSARVTGELFF.

This clonotype came up a few times. The gene calls are TRBV4-3 and TRBJ2-1, with 8 nucleotides matching TRBD1. V lost 1 base, J lost 5 bases, and 10 bases stayed unmatched. The CDR3 spans 17 residues. Per germline, CDR1 LGHNA and CDR2 YSLEER. The CDR3 is CASSQGLGQGAHNEQFF. In nucleotides, the CDR3 is TGCGCCAGCAGCCAAGGTTTGGGGCAGGGGGCCCACAATGAGCAGTTCTTC.

This chain links TRBV12-3 or TRBV12-4 with TRBJ1-1; D is possibly TRBD1 (5 bases). This CDR3 has 13 residues. Between the trimmed V and J ends, which lost 6 bases and 1 base, there was a span of 9 bases. The CDR3 reads CASRHQGNTEAFF. The DNA of the CDR3 is TGTGCCAGCAGACATCAGGGGAACACTGAAGCTTTCTTT.

This clonotype came up many times. This chain joins TRBV10-3 and TRBJ2-1; possibly TRBD1 for D (5 bases). Trimming took 3 bases from V and 8 from J, leaving 11 bases between them. Germline V lookup: CDR1 ENHRY, CDR2 SYGVKD. The CDR3 loop spans 13 amino acids. The CDR3: CAISDQGRDEQFF. CDR3 DNA: TGTGCCATCAGTGACCAGGGTAGGGATGAGCAGTTCTTC.

Only a few counts were recorded for this clonotype. The J gene is TRBJ1-2, the V gene TRBV5-4; TRBD1 matches 7 bases. V was clipped by 2 bases and J by 5 bases; unmatched bases: 6. The CDR3 sequence is 14 residues long. CDR1 SGHNT and CDR2 YYREEE come from the germline V gene (reference sequence). The CDR3 DNA follows: TGTGCCAGCAGCTTAACAGGGGTTGAGTATGGCTACACCTTC. Protein product: CASSLTGVEYGYTF.

The rearrangement uses TRBV7-2 and TRBJ1-5; D is possibly TRBD1 (5 bases). The CDR3 totals 16 residues. V dropped 1 base and J dropped 3 bases, with 13 bases sitting between them. CDR1 is SGHTA and CDR2 is FQGNSA in the germline V gene. CDR3 in amino acids: CASSLDSGTINQPQHF. The CDR3 DNA sequence: TGTGCCAGCAGCTTAGATTCCGGGACCATCAATCAGCCCCAGCATTTT.

This rearrangement joins TRBV7-2 to TRBJ2-4; tentatively, D is TRBD2 (5 bases). The V gene's germline CDR1 is SGHTA and CDR2 FQGNSA. CDR3 length: 14 residues. The CDR3 region is CVPGPQPRGNIQYF. The CDR3 DNA reads as TGTGTTCCAGGACCGCAACCCCGGGGAAACATTCAGTACTTC.

V is TRBV7-9 and J is TRBJ2-7; either TRBD1 or TRBD2 may supply D (6 bases each). CDR1 is SEHNR and CDR2 is FQNEAQ in the germline V gene (reference sequence). This CDR3 has 14 residues. Trimming left V 2 bases short and J 6 bases short, with 14 bases between. The chain's CDR3 is CASSLTPGAAEQYF. CDR3 bases: TGTGCCAGCAGCTTAACCCCGGGGGCGGCCGAGCAGTACTTC.

In this sample, this clonotype turned up a few times. The gene calls are TRBV10-3 and TRBJ2-1; D could derive from TRBD1 or TRBD2 (5 bases each). Germline V gene lookup returns CDR1 ENHRY and CDR2 SYGVKD. The V and J ends lost 9 bases and 3 bases respectively, with 24 bases between them. CDR3 size: 17 residues. Written as DNA, the CDR3 is TGTGCCATACCCCCAGTGGGGCGGGTTCTACACTACAATGAGCAGTTCTTC. It translates to CAIPPVGRVLHYNEQFF.

This rearrangement joins TRBV20-1 to TRBJ2-3; TRBD2 agrees at 7 bases. Germline loops: CDR1 DFQATT, CDR2 SNEGSKA (reference sequence). V lost 7 bases to trimming and J lost 4 bases; unmatched junction nucleotides: 8. There are 13 residues in the CDR3. DNA for the CDR3: TGCAGTGTTGAGACTAGCTATTCAGATACGCAGTATTTT. This codes for CSVETSYSDTQYF.

V usage is TRBV18 and J usage is TRBJ2-5, with a weak D call TRBD2 (7 bases). The germline V gene encodes CDR1 KGHSH and CDR2 LQKENI. The CDR3 is 13 amino acids. V lost 4 bases and J 3 bases, leaving 9 bases between the germline ends. The chain's CDR3 is CASSRGGEETQYF. CDR3 nucleotide sequence: TGTGCCAGCTCACGGGGGGGCGAAGAGACCCAGTACTTC.

This clonotype was detected a few times. CDR3 nucleotides: TGTGCCAGCAAAGACGCCGGAACAATTAATGAAAAACTGTTTTTT. The encoded protein is CASKDAGTINEKLFF. The chain links TRBV6-1 to TRBJ1-4; D gene unclear. Trimming took 7 bases from V and 4 from J, leaving 16 bases between them. Germline CDR1 and CDR2: MNHNS and SASEGT. This CDR3 region has 15 residues.

The chain recombines TRBV18 with TRBJ2-1; 14 nucleotides line up with TRBD2. Germline CDR1 KGHSH, CDR2 LQKENI. This CDR3 contains 15 residues. With V trimmed by 6 bases and J by 9 bases, 7 bases remained unmatched. The CDR3 reads CASSLTGLAGVEQFF. The DNA of the CDR3 is TGTGCCAGCTCCCTCACGGGACTAGCGGGAGTTGAGCAGTTCTTC.

This clonotype showed up just a few times. V is TRBV20-1 and J is TRBJ2-5; D possibly uses TRBD1 or TRBD2 (5 bases each). Per germline, CDR1 DFQATT and CDR2 SNEGSKA (reference sequence). There are 14 residues in the CDR3. The V gene lost 1 base and the J gene lost 6 bases, with 15 bases spanning the gap. Written as DNA, the CDR3 is TGCAGTGCTAGAGCGAGGGACGGGGCCAAGACCCAGTACTTC. Translated: CSARARDGAKTQYF.

The V gene is TRBV11-2, the J gene TRBJ2-5; TRBD2 matches 9 bases. The length of the CDR3 is 15 residues. Trimming removed 4 bases from V and 0 bases from J; junction bases left unmatched: 3. CDR1 is SGHAT, CDR2 FQNNGV, per germline. Here the CDR3 reads CASSSTSGYQETQYF. CDR3 coding DNA: TGTGCCAGCAGCTCGACTAGCGGTTACCAAGAGACCCAGTACTTC.

This clonotype was seen a handful of times. The CDR3 region has the DNA TGTGCCAGCAGAAAGACAGGGGGCCATCAGAAGGAGCAGTTCTTC. This encodes CASRKTGGHQKEQFF. This chain links TRBV6-1 with TRBJ2-1, with 10 bases lining up with TRBD1. V shed 6 bases and J 10 bases; nucleotides not matched to a gene: 12. Germline-derived CDR1 and CDR2 are MNHNS and SASEGT. The CDR3 spans 15 residues.

The rearrangement joins TRBV12-3 or TRBV12-4 to TRBJ2-5; D might be TRBD2 (5 bases). With 8 bases removed from V and 0 bases from J, the gap between germline ends came to 10 bases. The CDR3 has 13 residues. The CDR3 sequence is CASVAGNQETQYF. Written as DNA, the CDR3 is TGTGCCAGCGTCGCCGGGAACCAAGAGACCCAGTACTTC.

This clonotype was observed a few times. This chain links TRBV20-1 with TRBJ2-2; tentative D call: TRBD2 (6 bases). In germline, CDR1 is DFQATT, CDR2 SNEGSKA (reference sequence). CDR3 length: 17 amino acids. The V and J ends lost 1 base and 5 bases respectively, with 20 bases between them. The CDR3 sequence: CSARAPNRGKGTGELFF. CDR3 coding DNA: TGCAGTGCTAGAGCTCCTAACCGGGGGAAGGGTACCGGGGAGCTGTTTTTT.

This clonotype was counted at least ten times. The chain has TRBV12-3 or TRBV12-4 and TRBJ1-2; no clear D gene. The CDR3 is 11 residues long. V shed 4 bases and J shed 4 bases, with 4 bases lying between them. The CDR3 nucleotides are TGTGCCAGCAGTTGGGCCTATGGCTACACCTTC. This translates into CASSWAYGYTF.

V is TRBV6-5 and J is TRBJ2-2; 7 bases are a match to TRBD1. This CDR3 is built from 13 residues. CDR1 and CDR2 from the germline V gene are MNHEY and SVGAGI. V lost 2 bases and J lost 6; bases outside the gene matches: 0. The CDR3 region has the DNA TGTGCCAGCAGTTACAGGGGGCCCGGGGAGCTGTTTTTT. Translated, it gives CASSYRGPGELFF.